These 12 T cell receptor beta chains were sequenced from one sample in a study of blood T cell repertoires in COVID-19. The repertoire was sequenced with immunoSEQ multiplex PCR; TCRdb's copy has only in-frame clones and lacks some. The repertoire includes about 230,000 clones, roughly nine tenths of them detected once, and approximately 12% sits in the top ten. Input material: peripheral blood. The receptors were gathered from a woman between 18 and 29 years old who had recovered from COVID-19.

The DNA of the CDR3 is TGTGCCAGTAAGGGGGACCCGGGACAGGCGATTTCCTATGGCTACACCTTC. This encodes CASKGDPGQAISYGYTF. The rearrangement links TRBV19 to TRBJ1-2, with 8 bases fitting TRBD1. Germline V CDR1 and CDR2: LNHDA, SQIVND (reference sequence). V dropped 7 bases and J dropped 4; count of bases not matched to a gene: 17. CDR3 length equals 17 residues.

The chain uses TRBV24-1 and TRBJ2-2; TRBD1 aligns across 9 bases. This CDR3 has 17 residues. Germline CDR1 is KGHDR and CDR2 is SFDVKD. V shed 3 bases, J shed 6 bases, and the junction held 10 bases outside the gene matches. The CDR3 spells CATSDPGTGWSAGELFF. The CDR3 coding sequence is TGTGCCACCAGTGATCCGGGGACAGGGTGGAGTGCCGGGGAGCTGTTTTTT.

V and J are TRBV12-1 and TRBJ2-7; the table's D call of TRBD2 was not tested on the DNA. TRBV12-1 is a recognized pseudogene. This CDR3 is 16 amino acids long. As DNA, the CDR3 is TGTGCCAGCAGCTTTAGGGCTAGCGGGAGGACCTACGAGCAGTACTTC. As protein: CASSFRASGRTYEQYF.

The gene calls are TRBV12-3 or TRBV12-4 and TRBJ2-7; D may be TRBD2 (6 bases). V lost 6 bases to trimming and J lost 2 bases, with 11 bases between them. The CDR3 is 13 amino acids. The CDR3 region is CASRRGVPYEQYF. CDR3 sequence (DNA): TGTGCCAGCAGGCGGGGTGTCCCCTACGAGCAGTACTTC.

This clone was found once. This chain links TRBV4-1 with TRBJ1-4; D may be TRBD1 (6 bases). Trimming took off 2 bases at V and 11 bases at J, with 12 bases between the two ends. Germline V gene sequence: CDR1 MGHRA, CDR2 YSYEKL. This CDR3 comprises 13 residues. CDR3 amino acids: CASSQSQGNKLFF. The CDR3 region has the DNA TGCGCCAGCAGCCAAAGCCAGGGGAACAAACTGTTTTTT.

V usage is TRBV11-2 and J usage is TRBJ1-6; 9 bases agree with TRBD1. V lost 4 bases, J lost 8 bases, and 9 bases stayed unmatched. From germline, CDR1 is SGHAT and CDR2 FQNNGV. The CDR3 totals 16 residues. In nucleotides, the CDR3 is TGTGCCAGCAGCTCTACCGGGACAGGGCCGCATTCACCCCTCCACTTT. It translates to CASSSTGTGPHSPLHF.

The sample holds one count of this clone. The V call is TRBV5-5, the J call TRBJ2-1, with 10 bases lining up with TRBD2. V shed 3 bases, J shed 4 bases, and the junction held 4 bases outside the gene matches. CDR1 and CDR2 from the germline V gene are SGHKS and YYEKEE (reference sequence). The CDR3 runs 15 residues. CDR3 protein: CASSWLAGEYNEQFF. The CDR3 DNA is TGTGCCAGCAGCTGGCTAGCGGGAGAATACAATGAGCAGTTCTTC. The whole variable domain, remainder taken from reference TRBV5-5 and TRBJ2-1, is DAGVTQSPTHLIKTRGQQVTLRCSPISGHKSVSWYQQVLGQGPQFIFQYYEKEERGRGNFPDRFSARQFPNYSSELNVNALLLGDSALYLCASSWLAGEYNEQFFGPGTRLTVL.

The chain recombines TRBV13 with TRBJ2-2; 10 bases agree with TRBD2. V lost 5 bases to trimming and J lost 6 bases; unmatched junction nucleotides: 18. The CDR3 has 19 residues. Per the germline V gene, CDR1 is PRHDT and CDR2 is FYEKMQ (reference sequence). CDR3 nucleotide sequence: TGTGCCAGCAGCCCCCTGGTCACTAGCGGGGAAGGGAGTCCCGGGGAGCTGTTTTTT. Amino acids: CASSPLVTSGEGSPGELFF.

The chain joins TRBV27 to TRBJ2-7; 12 bases match TRBD2. Unmatched junction bases numbered 6, after V lost 5 bases and J lost 7 bases. There are 14 residues in the CDR3. The germline gives CDR1 MNHEY, CDR2 SMNVEV (reference sequence). DNA for the CDR3: TGTGCCAGCAGTGACGGACTAGCGGGAAGGGAGCAGTACTTC. It codes for CASSDGLAGREQYF.

The CDR3 DNA reads TGTGCTAGTGGTTTGGTACGTGACAGATCATTCTTT. Translating gives CASGLVRDRSFF. The chain is built from TRBV12-5 and TRBJ1-1; D is perhaps TRBD1 (5 bases). Germline CDR1 and CDR2: LGHNT and FRNRAP. This CDR3 is 12 amino acids long. Trimming shortened V by 0 bases and J by 14 bases, and 13 bases separated the two germline ends.

The V call is TRBV6-5, the J call TRBJ2-2, with TRBD1 identical over 7 bases. CDR1 MNHEY and CDR2 SVGAGI come from the germline V gene. CDR3 length equals 15 residues. The V gene end was trimmed by 4 bases and the J gene end by 4 bases; junction bases not matched to a gene: 6. CDR3 coding DNA: TGTGCCAGCAGTTTCGAGGGACAGATCACCGGGGAGCTGTTTTTT. Translated: CASSFEGQITGELFF.

The chain links TRBV6-6 to TRBJ1-4; no firm D call. The CDR3 length is 15 residues. Trimming took 5 bases from V and 0 from J, leaving 10 bases between them. The germline gives CDR1 MNHNY, CDR2 SVGAGI (reference sequence). CDR3 protein: CASSHHTSTNEKLFF. For the CDR3, the DNA is TGTGCCAGCAGTCACCACACCTCAACTAATGAAAAACTGTTTTTT.